This T cell receptor beta chain stems from a study of blood T cell repertoires in COVID-19. Study details: Sources were T cells, B-cell-depleted T cells, or PBMCs; the material itself was cDNA or gDNA.

TCRdb keeps only in-frame clones here, not all; method: immunoSEQ multiplex PCR. This table has tens of thousands of clones, approximately 89% appearing once. From germline, CDR1 is SGHTA and CDR2 FQGNSA. The CDR3 runs 15 residues. J was trimmed by 6 bases and V by 5 bases; bases with no gene match: 12. The rearrangement links TRBV7-2 to TRBJ1-2; TRBD1 matches at 7 bases. Sequenced input: peripheral blood. The clonotype originates from a man aged 45-60 years with active or convalescent COVID-19. DNA of the CDR3: TGTGCCAGCAGCACTCCAGGGGGGAGTCTTGATGGCTACACCTTC. Protein product: CASSTPGGSLDGYTF.